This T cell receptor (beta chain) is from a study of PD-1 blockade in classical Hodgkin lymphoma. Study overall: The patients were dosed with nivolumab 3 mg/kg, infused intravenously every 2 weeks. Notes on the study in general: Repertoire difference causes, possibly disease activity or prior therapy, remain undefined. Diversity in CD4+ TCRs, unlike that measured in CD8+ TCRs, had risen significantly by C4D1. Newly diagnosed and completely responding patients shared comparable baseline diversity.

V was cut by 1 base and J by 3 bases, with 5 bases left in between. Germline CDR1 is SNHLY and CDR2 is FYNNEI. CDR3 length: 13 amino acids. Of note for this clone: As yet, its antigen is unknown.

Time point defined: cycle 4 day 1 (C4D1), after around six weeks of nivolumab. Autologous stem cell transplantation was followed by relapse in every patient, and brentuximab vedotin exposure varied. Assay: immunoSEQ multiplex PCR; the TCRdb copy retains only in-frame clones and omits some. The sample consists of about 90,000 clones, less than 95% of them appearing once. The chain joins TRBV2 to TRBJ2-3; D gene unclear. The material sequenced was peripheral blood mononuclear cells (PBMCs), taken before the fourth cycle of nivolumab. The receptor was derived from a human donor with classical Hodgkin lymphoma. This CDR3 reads CASSEVLTDTQYF. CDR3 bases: TGTGCCAGCAGTGAAGTGTTGACAGATACGCAGTATTTT.